The 27 T cell receptor beta chains given below trace back to one sample, sequenced in a study of human T cells and chemical hapten exposure (dated by TCRdb to the early 2020s). The time point label for this specimen denotes: patch test 2, 6 weeks after DPC sensitization. The treatment or condition tag for this specimen amounts to: therapeutic diphenylcyclopropenone sensitization with weekly scalp DPC. Library preparation employed RACE. TCRdb records NextSeq 500 as the sequencer. The public sequencing data were trimmed at Q25 with fastp and processed into clonotypes with MiXCR by TCRdb, which kept only in-frame beta chains. Rows with one shared CDR3 protein collapse into an entry with the most common genes and DNA. Across this sample there are 360,000 or so distinct CDR3 sequences, with under 6.5% seen only once. Jointly, the top ten make up 4.5% to 6% of the sample. The source was whole blood, collected in connection with sensitization to the hapten diphenylcyclopropenone (DPC). The source of these receptors is a woman between 18 and 29 years old with alopecia areata. Some clones in this sample may be carry-over from other donors' samples.

This chain joins TRBV6-5 and TRBJ2-3; a weak D match, TRBD1 (5 bases). Trimming pared 10 bases from V and 6 bases from J, leaving 23 bases between. The CDR3 covers 15 residues. Germline-derived CDR1 and CDR2 are MNHEY and SVGAGI. In DNA, the CDR3 is TGTGCCATCAAGTTCAGGACACCCGACCTGGATACGCAGTATTTT. This codes for CAIKFRTPDLDTQYF.

The chain couples TRBV4-3 to TRBJ1-2; TRBD1 matches 7 bases. CDR1 is LGHNA, CDR2 YSLEER, per germline. The CDR3 has 14 residues. Trimming took 1 base from V and 4 from J; bases not matched to a gene: 3. The CDR3 here is CASSQATGSYGYTF. Here the CDR3 DNA reads TGCGCCAGCAGCCAAGCGACAGGGTCCTATGGCTACACCTTC.

The chain employs TRBV6-2 or TRBV6-3 and TRBJ2-1; D is unresolved. This CDR3 contains 14 residues. The V end was cut by 2 bases, the J end by 2 bases, with 7 bases between. Germline lookup yields CDR1 MNHEY and CDR2 SVGEGT. The CDR3 DNA sequence: TGTGCCAGCAGTTACCAACCAGCCTACAATGAGCAGTTCTTC. It yields the protein CASSYQPAYNEQFF.

The sample holds a few counts of this clonotype. The chain uses TRBV6-6 and TRBJ1-1, with 7 nucleotides matching TRBD1. Germline-derived CDR1 and CDR2 are MNHNY and SVGAGI (reference sequence). J lost 7 bases, V lost 5 bases, and 1 base had no gene match. The CDR3 is made up of 11 amino acids. The CDR3 protein is CASSGQDEAFF. CDR3 DNA: TGTGCCAGCAGTGGACAGGATGAAGCTTTCTTT.

This clonotype was observed a handful of times. The chain links TRBV6-2 or TRBV6-3 to TRBJ2-1; D remains unclear. CDR3 length equals 13 residues. Between the trimmed V and J ends, which lost 2 bases and 4 bases, there was a span of 6 bases. CDR1 and CDR2 from the germline V gene are MNHEY and SVGEGT. CDR3 DNA: TGTGCCAGCAGTTACCCTACATACAATGAGCAGTTCTTC. Protein sequence: CASSYPTYNEQFF.

This clonotype occurred a few times. The chain is built from TRBV11-2 and TRBJ1-1, with D possibly TRBD1 on 5 matching bases. Per the germline V gene, CDR1 is SGHAT and CDR2 is FQNNGV. V dropped 5 bases and J dropped 0 bases, with 7 bases sitting between them. This CDR3 comprises 13 residues. In nucleotides, the CDR3 is TGTGCCAGCAGCGGACACATGAACACTGAAGCTTTCTTT. Its protein is CASSGHMNTEAFF.

This clonotype occurred many times. This sequence joins TRBV20-1 and TRBJ2-2, with a possible D match to TRBD2 (8 bases). V shed 6 bases and J shed 0 bases, with 14 bases lying between them. The CDR3 sequence is 15 residues long. The germline V gene has CDR1 DFQATT and CDR2 SNEGSKA (reference sequence). The CDR3 here is CSAPGGGANTGELFF. Here the CDR3 DNA reads TGCAGTGCCCCGGGAGGGGGCGCGAACACCGGGGAGCTGTTTTTT.

Only a few counts were recorded for this clonotype. The chain has TRBV6-6 and TRBJ2-3, with unresolved D. Trimming left V 5 bases short and J 6 bases short, with 9 bases between. The CDR3 covers 12 residues. Looked up from germline, CDR1 is MNHNY and CDR2 is SVGAGI (reference sequence). The DNA for the CDR3 is TGTGCCAGCAGTATGGGTCGGGATACGCAGTATTTT. It is translated as CASSMGRDTQYF.

This sequence joins TRBV7-2 and TRBJ1-5, with a weak D call TRBD1 (6 bases). Germline assignment: CDR1 SGHTA and CDR2 FQGNSA. This CDR3 has 15 residues. Trimming removed 1 base from V and 7 bases from J, with 14 bases in between. The DNA of the CDR3 is TGTGCCAGCAGCTTAGAGACCCAGGGGTGGCAGCCCCAGCATTTT. Amino acids: CASSLETQGWQPQHF.

This clonotype was detected ten times or more. The J gene is TRBJ2-3, the V gene TRBV12-3 or TRBV12-4; 7 bases match TRBD2. V was clipped by 4 bases and J by 6 bases; unmatched bases: 10. The CDR3 is 15 amino acids. The CDR3 sequence is CASSSSGVGRDTQYF. The CDR3 nucleotides read TGTGCCAGCAGTTCCAGCGGGGTGGGGCGGGATACGCAGTATTTT.

The V and J genes are TRBV28 and TRBJ2-6, with D possibly matching TRBD1 (6 bases). Trimming took 2 bases from V and 3 from J, leaving 11 bases between them. This CDR3 has 16 residues. CDR1 is MDHEN and CDR2 is SYDVKM in the germline V gene. CDR3 in amino acids: CASSLVTGSGANVLTF. The CDR3 bases are TGTGCCAGCAGTTTAGTAACAGGGAGTGGGGCCAACGTCCTGACTTTC.

There are a few counts of this clonotype. The chain uses TRBV4-2 and TRBJ1-3; a weak D match, TRBD1 (6 bases). Germline CDR1 and CDR2: LGHNA and YNFKEQ. V was pared by 0 bases and J by 2 bases, with 14 bases between. The CDR3 has 17 amino acids. DNA for the CDR3: TGTGCCAGCAGCCAAGAGGAGGGGGACCTCGCTGGAAACACCATATATTTT. This gives the protein CASSQEEGDLAGNTIYF.

There are a few counts of this clonotype. The V call is TRBV7-2, the J call TRBJ2-3; 8 nucleotides agree with TRBD2. Germline V CDR1 and CDR2: SGHTA, FQGNSA. CDR3 length equals 14 residues. J lost 6 bases, V lost 6 bases, and 8 bases had no gene match. The CDR3 DNA is TGTGCCAGCAGAGATAAACGGGGGGGCGATACGCAGTATTTT. Residues: CASRDKRGGDTQYF.

This clonotype was seen many times. The chain couples TRBV6-6 to TRBJ1-5, with no clear D. The germline V gene has CDR1 MNHNY and CDR2 SVGAGI (reference sequence). The CDR3 spans 13 residues. Trimming removed 4 bases at V and 6 bases at J, with 10 bases between. The CDR3 nucleotides are TGTGCCAGCAGTTCTACTGTGGGTCAGCCCCAGCATTTT. It specifies CASSSTVGQPQHF.

This clonotype was observed at least ten times. The CDR3 here is CASSLEPQETQYF. Written as DNA, the CDR3 is TGTGCCAGCAGCTTAGAACCCCAAGAGACCCAGTACTTC. The chain recombines TRBV7-2 with TRBJ2-5; no clear D gene. The CDR3 runs to 13 residues. The germline V gene encodes CDR1 SGHTA and CDR2 FQGNSA. V lost 1 base and J 1 base, leaving 4 bases between the germline ends.

Many counts were recorded for this clonotype. The chain is built from TRBV6-5 and TRBJ1-2; 7 bases align to TRBD1. The CDR3 runs to 13 residues. The germline gives CDR1 MNHEY, CDR2 SVGAGI. V shed 7 bases, J shed 5 bases, and the junction held 7 bases outside the gene matches. DNA of the CDR3: TGTGCCAGCAAACCGGCAGGGGGATATGGCTACACCTTC. Its translation is CASKPAGGYGYTF.

The chain uses TRBV9 and TRBJ2-5, with unresolved D. The CDR3 has 13 amino acids. V shed 4 bases and J shed 5 bases, with 12 bases lying between them. Germline values: CDR1 SGDLS, CDR2 YYNGEE. The CDR3 DNA is TGTGCCAGCAGCTTTATCATGGGGGAGACCCAGTACTTC. Protein product: CASSFIMGETQYF.

The rearrangement links TRBV4-3 to TRBJ2-3; 8 bases are a match to TRBD2. Trimming took 1 base from V and 7 from J; bases not matched to a gene: 16. This CDR3 spans 18 amino acids. Per the germline V gene, CDR1 is LGHNA and CDR2 is YSLEER. The CDR3 nucleotides read TGCGCCAGCAGCCAAGCGCTCGGCTACCAGCGGGGGCCATATACGCAGTATTTT. Translating it yields CASSQALGYQRGPYTQYF.

This clonotype was counted between two and nine times. CDR3 amino acids: CASSLTFTETQYF. DNA of the CDR3: TGTGCCAGCAGTCTCACCTTCACAGAGACCCAGTACTTC. This rearrangement joins TRBV2 to TRBJ2-5; D call uncertain. Trimming stripped 5 bases from V and 4 bases from J, with 11 bases between. The CDR3 consists of 13 residues. Looked up from germline, CDR1 is SNHLY and CDR2 is FYNNEI. The whole variable domain, remainder taken from reference TRBV2 and TRBJ2-5, is EPEVTQTPSHQVTQMGQEVILRCVPISNHLYFYWYRQILGQKVEFLVSFYNNEISEKSEIFDDQFSVERPDGSNFTLKIRSTKLEDSAMYFCASSLTFTETQYFGPGTRLLVL.

This clonotype appeared a few times. The gene calls are TRBV7-2 and TRBJ1-2; possibly TRBD1 for D (6 bases). The germline V and J ends were trimmed by 5 bases and 1 base, with 20 bases remaining between them. The CDR3 loop spans 17 amino acids. Looked up from germline, CDR1 is SGHTA and CDR2 is FQGNSA. CDR3 bases: TGTGCCAGCAGCCAATACCTAACAGGGACATTTAACTATGGCTACACCTTC. This encodes CASSQYLTGTFNYGYTF. Combining the CDR3 with reference TRBV7-2 and TRBJ1-2 gives the whole variable domain GAGVSQSPSNKVTEKGKDVELRCDPISGHTALYWYRQSLGQGLEFLIYFQGNSAPDKSGLPSDRFSAERTGGSVSTLTIQRTQQEDSAVYLCASSQYLTGTFNYGYTFGSGTRLTVV.

V usage is TRBV6-2 or TRBV6-3 and J usage is TRBJ2-3; D gene ambiguous. Per germline, CDR1 MNHEY and CDR2 SVGEGT. CDR3 size: 14 residues. Trimming left V 7 bases short and J 4 bases short, with 15 bases between. The CDR3 DNA is TGTGCCAGCACTCGAATTACGATGGCAGATACGCAGTATTTT. Encoded protein: CASTRITMADTQYF.

This clonotype has only a few counts. V is TRBV12-3 or TRBV12-4 and J is TRBJ2-5; TRBD2 is a possible D gene (6 bases). This CDR3 is 15 amino acids long. With 6 bases removed from V and 1 base from J, the gap between germline ends came to 15 bases. CDR3 in DNA: TGTGCCAGCAGCCTAGGAGGGTCCCTCCAAGAGACCCAGTACTTC. Translation gives CASSLGGSLQETQYF.

This chain joins TRBV15 and TRBJ1-4; weak D call: TRBD1 (6 bases). Germline V gives CDR1 LNHNV, CDR2 YYDKDF (reference sequence). This CDR3 spans 16 amino acids. V lost 0 bases to trimming and J lost 8 bases, with 16 bases between them. The CDR3 is CATSREEAGEREKLFF. The CDR3, as DNA: TGTGCCACCAGCAGAGAAGAAGCAGGGGAAAGAGAAAAACTGTTTTTT.

This clonotype was observed a few times. The chain recombines TRBV6-1 with TRBJ2-3; possibly TRBD2 for D (7 bases). Germline V gene data show CDR1 as MNHNS and CDR2 as SASEGT. V lost 4 bases and J 2 bases, leaving 13 bases between the germline ends. The CDR3 loop spans 15 amino acids. CDR3 sequence: CASSGGGGVTDTQYF. CDR3 DNA sequence: TGTGCCAGCAGTGGAGGGGGGGGAGTCACAGATACGCAGTATTTT.

This clonotype was counted ten times or more. This rearrangement joins TRBV2 to TRBJ1-6, with unresolved D. Deletions cut 4 bases from V and 6 bases from J, with 10 bases between. The CDR3 length is 14 residues. Per the germline V gene, CDR1 is SNHLY and CDR2 is FYNNEI. As DNA, the CDR3 is TGTGCCAGCAGTGCGCGGGAGTTTAATTCACCCCTCCACTTT. Its protein product is CASSAREFNSPLHF.

This clonotype was observed at least ten times. The chain joins TRBV29-1 to TRBJ2-3; D ambiguous. The CDR3 contains 13 residues. In germline, CDR1 is SQVTM, CDR2 ANQGSEA. The V and J ends lost 4 bases and 6 bases respectively, with 14 bases between them. CDR3 coding DNA: TGCAGCGTTGTAGCTAACCGGGCTGATACGCAGTATTTT. It encodes CSVVANRADTQYF.

The chain has TRBV15 and TRBJ2-1; D is unclear. This CDR3 spans 14 amino acids. Germline V gene data show CDR1 as LNHNV and CDR2 as YYDKDF (reference sequence). V gave up 0 bases and J gave up 5 bases, with 8 bases separating them. The CDR3 coding sequence is TGTGCCACCAGCAGAGATTCCGCCGACAATGAGCAGTTCTTC. It yields the protein CATSRDSADNEQFF.